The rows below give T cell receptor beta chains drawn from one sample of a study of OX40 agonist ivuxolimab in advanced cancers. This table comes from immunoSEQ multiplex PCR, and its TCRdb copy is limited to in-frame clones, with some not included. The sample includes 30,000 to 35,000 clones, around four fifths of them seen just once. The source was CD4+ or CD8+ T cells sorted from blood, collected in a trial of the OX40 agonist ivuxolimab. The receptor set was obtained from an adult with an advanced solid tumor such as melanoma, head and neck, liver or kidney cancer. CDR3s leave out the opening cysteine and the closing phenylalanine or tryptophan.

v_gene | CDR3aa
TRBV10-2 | ASSESTEGNTIY
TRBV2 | ASSEAMAGYT
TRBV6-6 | ASSTDHRTGVYGYT
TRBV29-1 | SVGGQGGYEQF
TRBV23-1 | ASSAYRGRETQY
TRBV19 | ASSLIRGSRADTQY
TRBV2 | ASSGSWEGGELF
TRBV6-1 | ASSLLGTGNNEQF
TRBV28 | ASSLGTGDFNEQF
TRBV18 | ASSSSSYEQY
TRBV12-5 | ASGSRRGKDTQY
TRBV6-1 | ASSERLVGEYYGYT
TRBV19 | ASSIFGGRAGELF
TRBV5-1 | ASSFRASGGTDTQY
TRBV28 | ASSFSRLTNNEQF
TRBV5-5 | ASSTLSGQSRTSYGYT
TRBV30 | AWKGRGLKAF
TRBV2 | ASSEATRTSGVSGELF
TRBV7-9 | ASSIQGRFSGNTIY
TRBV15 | ATSRVNPGAGNTIY
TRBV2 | ASTILAGFSYEQY
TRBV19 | ASSIVPRSNTEAF
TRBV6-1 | ASSFTGQVTDTQY
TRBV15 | ATSRFWGTSYNEQF
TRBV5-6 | ASSWTAPDTQY
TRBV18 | ASSGTSNHEQY
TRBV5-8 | ASTPAGTNSPLH
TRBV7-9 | ASSLTGGSYEQY
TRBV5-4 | ASSLDGMTNQPQH
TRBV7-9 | ASSRGEGGEQF
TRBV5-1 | ASSLGQGNEKLF
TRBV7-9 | ASSMGQASGNTIY